Presented here are 8 T cell receptor beta chains from one specimen sequenced in a study of CXCR3-negative and CXCR3-positive naive CD8 T cells. The libraries of TRB cDNA were prepared using 5' RACE with UMI labels. TCRdb processed the 5' RACE reads again and assigns one entry to each CDR3 protein, with no DNA. Its clone listing holds around 90,000 distinct CDR3 sequences. Sequencing was carried out using naive CXCR3- CD8+ T cells from blood. The subset was: CD45RO-CCR7+CD27+CD95- naive CD8+ T cells lacking CXCR3 (TNR3-). These receptors were taken from a human donor in good health. Some clones in this sample may be carry-over from other donors' samples.

The rearrangement links TRBV20-1 to TRBJ2-7; TCRdb calls TRBD2, which cannot be checked without DNA. CDR3 size: 15 residues. Germline V gene sequence: CDR1 DFQATT, CDR2 SNEGSKA (reference sequence). The CDR3 loop is CSARPVAGVSYEQHF.

The J gene is TRBJ1-1, the V gene TRBV6-6; TCRdb's assignment of TRBD1 cannot be checked, as there is no DNA. There are 13 residues in the CDR3. Germline V gives CDR1 MNHNY, CDR2 SVGAGI (reference sequence). The CDR3 sequence: CASSSTGIPEAFF.

The rearrangement joins TRBV29-1 to TRBJ2-7. The CDR3 length is 13 residues. Per the germline V gene, CDR1 is SQVTM and CDR2 is ANQGSEA. CDR3 amino acids: CSVVTRHSYEQYF.

The V and J genes are TRBV6-2 or TRBV6-3 and TRBJ1-3; the TRBD1 assignment by TCRdb is unverifiable without DNA. This CDR3 contains 15 residues. Germline CDR1 is MNHEY and CDR2 is SVGEGT. The CDR3 sequence is CASTQDSSSGNTIYF.

V and J are TRBV19 and TRBJ2-7; there is no DNA to check the TCRdb D call of TRBD2. Germline CDR1 LNHDA, CDR2 SQIVND (reference sequence). The CDR3 contains 14 residues. The CDR3 sequence: CASSINYPRDEQYF.

The rearrangement links TRBV7-2 to TRBJ2-1; TCRdb indicates TRBD2, and absent DNA this call remains unverified. CDR1 and CDR2 from the germline V gene are SGHTA and FQGNSA. The CDR3 sequence is 15 residues long. The CDR3 loop is CASIPMPSGDNEQFF.

The chain couples TRBV29-1 to TRBJ2-1. This CDR3 has 13 amino acids. Germline values: CDR1 SQVTM, CDR2 ANQGSEA. CDR3 sequence reads: CSVEDRIGNEQFF.

The CDR3 region is CASRSRQTYEQYF. The rearrangement links TRBV28 to TRBJ2-7; without DNA, the TCRdb call of TRBD1 cannot be checked. The CDR3 has 13 amino acids. Looked up from germline, CDR1 is MDHEN and CDR2 is SYDVKM.